What follows are 8 T cell receptor beta chains derived from one specimen sequenced in a study of human thymus T cells. Resections from corrective heart surgery provided thymus tissue. Repertoires were generated with immunoSEQ multiplex PCR, while TCRdb's copy carries only in-frame clones and drops some. The data contain some 130,000 clones, around 96% of them singletons. Material: thymus tissue. The source is a boy under three years old with a congenital heart defect but otherwise immunologically healthy.

This rearrangement joins TRBV6-1 to TRBJ1-4, with D unresolved. CDR1 MNHNS and CDR2 SASEGT come from the germline V gene. The CDR3 length is 15 residues. V lost 3 bases to trimming and J lost 8 bases, with 16 bases between them. CDR3 in DNA: TGTGCCAGCAGTGAGGCCTCGGCAGTAAGGGAAAAACTGTTTTTT. Translated: CASSEASAVREKLFF.

The chain has TRBV2 and TRBJ2-5; D ambiguous. V lost 3 bases and J lost 5, with 10 bases in between. This CDR3 is 13 amino acids long. Germline loops: CDR1 SNHLY, CDR2 FYNNEI. The CDR3 bases are TGTGCCAGCAGTGATACTCGGTGGGAGACCCAGTACTTC. This codes for CASSDTRWETQYF.

This chain joins TRBV5-6 and TRBJ1-4, with D maybe TRBD1 (6 bases). The CDR3 length is 14 residues. Germline CDR1 is SGHDT and CDR2 is YYEEEE. V shed 4 bases and J shed 6 bases, with 13 bases lying between them. The CDR3: CASSPGVGDEKLFF. The CDR3 bases are TGTGCCAGCAGCCCAGGGGTCGGAGATGAAAAACTGTTTTTT.

The rearrangement joins TRBV19 to TRBJ2-2, with 7 nucleotides matching TRBD1. The CDR3 is made up of 13 amino acids. The V gene end was trimmed by 5 bases and the J gene end by 6 bases; junction bases not matched to a gene: 3. CDR1 is LNHDA, CDR2 SQIVND, per germline (reference sequence). The CDR3 region is CASSVGGPGELFF. The CDR3 DNA reads as TGTGCCAGTAGTGTAGGGGGCCCCGGGGAGCTGTTTTTT.

V usage is TRBV14 and J usage is TRBJ1-1, with 7 bases fitting TRBD1. Germline assignment: CDR1 SGHDN and CDR2 FVKESK. This CDR3 comprises 18 residues. V was pared by 3 bases and J by 2 bases, with 15 bases of the junction left unmatched. The CDR3 sequence: CASSQLVGGQDLNTEAFF. The CDR3 region has the DNA TGTGCCAGCAGCCAGCTAGTCGGAGGACAGGACCTAAACACTGAAGCTTTCTTT.

The chain employs TRBV7-2 and TRBJ2-3, with TRBD2 matching 8 bases. The CDR3 sequence is 17 residues long. CDR1 is SGHTA and CDR2 is FQGNSA in the germline V gene. J was trimmed by 1 base and V by 7 bases; bases with no gene match: 13. The CDR3 nucleotides read TGTGCCAGCACCTCTCTTTCCGGGGGGGCCTGCACAGATACGCAGTATTTT. It translates to CASTSLSGGACTDTQYF. The full variable domain, rest sourced from reference TRBV7-2 and TRBJ2-3, is GAGVSQSPSNKVTEKGKDVELRCDPISGHTALYWYRQSLGQGLEFLIYFQGNSAPDKSGLPSDRFSAERTGGSVSTLTIQRTQQEDSAVYLCASTSLSGGACTDTQYFGPGTRLTVL.

The V and J genes are TRBV7-8 and TRBJ2-1; D call uncertain. V lost 2 bases to trimming and J lost 3 bases, with 2 bases between them. Germline-derived CDR1 and CDR2 are SGHVS and FQNEAQ. CDR3 size: 12 residues. The CDR3 coding sequence is TGTGCCAGCAGCTTAAGCTACAATGAGCAGTTCTTC. It is translated as CASSLSYNEQFF.

V is TRBV5-8 and J is TRBJ2-2; unclear D gene. V was clipped by 3 bases and J by 0 bases, with 12 bases between them. Germline V gene lookup returns CDR1 SGHTS and CDR2 YDEGEE. The CDR3 has 16 residues. CDR3 sequence reads: CASSSASESNTGELFF. The CDR3 DNA is TGTGCCAGCAGCTCGGCCTCGGAATCGAACACCGGGGAGCTGTTTTTT.